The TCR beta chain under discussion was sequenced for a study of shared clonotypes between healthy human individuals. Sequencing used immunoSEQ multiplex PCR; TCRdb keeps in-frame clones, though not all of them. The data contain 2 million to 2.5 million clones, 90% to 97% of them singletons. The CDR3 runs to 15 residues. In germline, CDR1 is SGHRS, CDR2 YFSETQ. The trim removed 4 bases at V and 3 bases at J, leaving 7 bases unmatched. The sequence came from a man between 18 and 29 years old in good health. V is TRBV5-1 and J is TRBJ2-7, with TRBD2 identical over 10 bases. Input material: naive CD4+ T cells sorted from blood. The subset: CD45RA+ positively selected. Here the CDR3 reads CASSPGTSVFYEQYF. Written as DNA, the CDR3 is TGCGCCAGCAGCCCTGGGACTAGCGTCTTCTACGAGCAGTACTTC.